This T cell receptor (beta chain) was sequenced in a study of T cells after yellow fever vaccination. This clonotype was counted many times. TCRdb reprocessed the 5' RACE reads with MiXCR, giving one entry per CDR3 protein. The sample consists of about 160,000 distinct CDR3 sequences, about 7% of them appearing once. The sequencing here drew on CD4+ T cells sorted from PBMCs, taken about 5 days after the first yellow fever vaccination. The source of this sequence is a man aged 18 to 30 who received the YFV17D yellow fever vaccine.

The CDR3, as DNA: TGCAGTGCTGGGACAGGGGAATACACAGATACGCAGTATTTT. Translation: CSAGTGEYTDTQYF. The chain joins TRBV20-1 to TRBJ2-3; 10 bases map to TRBD1. The CDR3 sequence is 14 residues long. CDR1 is DFQATT and CDR2 is SNEGSKA in the germline V gene (reference sequence). The ends lost 5 bases at V and 2 bases at J; junction bases unmatched: 4.